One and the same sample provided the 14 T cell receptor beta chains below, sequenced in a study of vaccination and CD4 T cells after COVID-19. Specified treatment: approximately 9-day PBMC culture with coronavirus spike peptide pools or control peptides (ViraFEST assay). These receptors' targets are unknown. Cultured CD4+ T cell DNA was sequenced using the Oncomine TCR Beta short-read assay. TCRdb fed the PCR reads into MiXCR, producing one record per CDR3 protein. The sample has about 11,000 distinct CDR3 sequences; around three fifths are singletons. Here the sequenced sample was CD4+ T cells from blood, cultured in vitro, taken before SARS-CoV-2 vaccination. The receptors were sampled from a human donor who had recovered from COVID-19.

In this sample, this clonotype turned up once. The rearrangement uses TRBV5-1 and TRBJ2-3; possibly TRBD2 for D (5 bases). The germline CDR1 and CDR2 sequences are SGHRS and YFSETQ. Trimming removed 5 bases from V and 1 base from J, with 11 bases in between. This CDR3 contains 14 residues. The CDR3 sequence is CASSLRVGTDTQYF. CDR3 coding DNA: TGCGCCAGCAGTCTGAGGGTAGGCACAGATACGCAGTATTTT.

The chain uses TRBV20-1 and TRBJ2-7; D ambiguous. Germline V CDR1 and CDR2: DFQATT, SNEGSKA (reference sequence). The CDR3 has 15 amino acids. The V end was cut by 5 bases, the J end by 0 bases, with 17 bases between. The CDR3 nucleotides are TGCAGTGCTCCCATATTCGGGTCGAGCTCCTACGAGCAGTACTTC. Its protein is CSAPIFGSSSYEQYF.

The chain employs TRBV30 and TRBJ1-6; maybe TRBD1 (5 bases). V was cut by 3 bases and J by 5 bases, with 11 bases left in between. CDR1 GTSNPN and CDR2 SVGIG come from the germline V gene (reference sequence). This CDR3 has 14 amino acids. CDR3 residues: CAWRATVNNSPLHF. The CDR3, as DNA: TGTGCCTGGAGGGCGACAGTAAATAATTCACCCCTCCACTTT.

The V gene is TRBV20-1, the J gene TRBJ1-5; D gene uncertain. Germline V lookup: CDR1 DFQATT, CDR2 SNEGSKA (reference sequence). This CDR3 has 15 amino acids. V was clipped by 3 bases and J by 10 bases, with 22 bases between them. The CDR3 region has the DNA TGCAGTGCTAGTGCCGTAGATAGGGCGGCGCAACCCCAGCATTTT. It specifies CSASAVDRAAQPQHF.

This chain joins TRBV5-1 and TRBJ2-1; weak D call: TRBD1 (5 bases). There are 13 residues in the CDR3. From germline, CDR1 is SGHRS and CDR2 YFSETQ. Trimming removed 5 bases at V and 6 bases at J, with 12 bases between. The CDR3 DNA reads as TGCGCCAGCAGGCCAGGGTTCGGCAATGAGCAGTTCTTC. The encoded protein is CASRPGFGNEQFF.

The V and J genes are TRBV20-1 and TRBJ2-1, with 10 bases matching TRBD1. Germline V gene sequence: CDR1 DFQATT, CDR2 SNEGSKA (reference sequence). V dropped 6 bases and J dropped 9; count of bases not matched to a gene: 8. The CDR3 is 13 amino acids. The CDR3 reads CSARQGAEREQFF. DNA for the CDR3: TGCAGTGCCAGACAGGGGGCCGAGCGTGAGCAGTTCTTC.

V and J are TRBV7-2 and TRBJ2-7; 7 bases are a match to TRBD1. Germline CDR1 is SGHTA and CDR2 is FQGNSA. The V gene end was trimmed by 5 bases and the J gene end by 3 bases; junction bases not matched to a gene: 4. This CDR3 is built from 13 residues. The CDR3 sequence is CASSGQVFYEQYF. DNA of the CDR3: TGTGCCAGCAGCGGACAGGTCTTCTACGAGCAGTACTTC.

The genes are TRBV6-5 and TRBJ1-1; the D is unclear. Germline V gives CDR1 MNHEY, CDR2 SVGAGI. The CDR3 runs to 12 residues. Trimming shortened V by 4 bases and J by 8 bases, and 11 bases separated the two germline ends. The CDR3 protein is CASSSGPSEAFF. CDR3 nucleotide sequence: TGTGCCAGCAGTTCCGGACCGAGCGAAGCTTTCTTT.

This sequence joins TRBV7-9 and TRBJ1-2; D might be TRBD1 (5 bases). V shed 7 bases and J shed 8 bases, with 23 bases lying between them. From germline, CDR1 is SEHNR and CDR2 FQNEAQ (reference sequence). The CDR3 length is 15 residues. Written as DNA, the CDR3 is TGTGCCAGCACAACCGAAACATCCAGGGTGGGAGGCTACACCTTC. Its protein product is CASTTETSRVGGYTF.

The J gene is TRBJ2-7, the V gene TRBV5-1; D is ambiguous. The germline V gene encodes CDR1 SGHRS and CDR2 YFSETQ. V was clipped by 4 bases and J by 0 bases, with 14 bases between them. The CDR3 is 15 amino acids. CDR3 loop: CASSPLTQFSYEQYF. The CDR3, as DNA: TGCGCCAGCAGCCCTCTAACCCAGTTCTCCTACGAGCAGTACTTC. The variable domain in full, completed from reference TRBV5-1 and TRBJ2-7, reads KAGVTQTPRYLIKTRGQQVTLSCSPISGHRSVSWYQQTPGQGLQFLFEYFSETQRNKGNFPGRFSGRQFSNSRSEMNVSTLELGDSALYLCASSPLTQFSYEQYFGPGTRLTVT.

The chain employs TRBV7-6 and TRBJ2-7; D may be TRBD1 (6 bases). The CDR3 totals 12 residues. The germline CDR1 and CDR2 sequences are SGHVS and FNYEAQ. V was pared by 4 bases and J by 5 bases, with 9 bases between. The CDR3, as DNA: TGTGCCAGCAGCTCAGGGGTGGACGAGCAGTACTTC. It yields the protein CASSSGVDEQYF.

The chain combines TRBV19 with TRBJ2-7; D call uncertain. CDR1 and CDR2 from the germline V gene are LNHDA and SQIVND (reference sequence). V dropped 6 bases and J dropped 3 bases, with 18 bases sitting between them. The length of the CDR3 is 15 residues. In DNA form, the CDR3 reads TGTGCCAGTAGACTCGAAGGGTTCGGAGTCTACGAGCAGTACTTC. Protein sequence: CASRLEGFGVYEQYF.

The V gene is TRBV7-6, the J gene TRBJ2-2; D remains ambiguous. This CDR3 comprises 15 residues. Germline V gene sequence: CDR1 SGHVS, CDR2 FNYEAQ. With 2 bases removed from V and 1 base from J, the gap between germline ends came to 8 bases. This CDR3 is CASSLLSRNTGELFF. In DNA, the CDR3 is TGTGCCAGCAGCTTATTAAGCCGGAACACCGGGGAGCTGTTTTTT.

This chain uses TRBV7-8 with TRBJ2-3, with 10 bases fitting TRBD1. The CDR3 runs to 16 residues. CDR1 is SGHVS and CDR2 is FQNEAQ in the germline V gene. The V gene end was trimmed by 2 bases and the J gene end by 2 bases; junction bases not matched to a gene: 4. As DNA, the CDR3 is TGTGCCAGCAGCTTAAAGGACAGGGGGGTCACAGATACGCAGTATTTT. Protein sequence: CASSLKDRGVTDTQYF.